Following are 24 T cell receptor beta chains from one sample sequenced in a study of metastatic and nonmetastatic thyroid tumors. Every patient was untreated before thyroid surgery. TCRdb re-analyzed the PCR reads using MiXCR. The sample shows about 7,300 clones, 19% of them seen only once. The material sequenced was adjacent normal tissue. The receptors shown here come from a female donor with papillary thyroid cancer or a benign thyroid nodule (not recorded which). Some clones in this sample may be carry-over from other donors' samples.

This clone was detected ten times or more. The rearrangement links TRBV7-2 to TRBJ2-1, with D maybe TRBD1 (7 bases). The CDR3 covers 14 residues. Trimming cost V 5 bases and J 7 bases, with 15 bases left between them. CDR1 and CDR2 from the germline V gene are SGHTA and FQGNSA. Written as DNA, the CDR3 is TGTGCCAGCAGCCTTGTCAGGGGGGCGAATGAGCAGTTCTTC. Amino acids: CASSLVRGANEQFF.

This clone was seen a few times. V and J are TRBV4-2 and TRBJ1-1; TRBD1 matches at 10 bases. The junction had 4 bases not matched to a gene; V was cut back by 8 bases and J by 1 base. The CDR3 is made up of 14 amino acids. Germline CDR1 LGHNA, CDR2 YNFKEQ. CDR3 bases: TGTGCCAGCGCTGGGACAGGGGCGAACACTGAAGCTTTCTTT. Translation: CASAGTGANTEAFF.

The chain is built from TRBV25-1 and TRBJ2-7; 7 bases map to TRBD1. Per the germline V gene, CDR1 is MGHDK and CDR2 is SYGVNS. The V gene end was trimmed by 1 base and the J gene end by 3 bases; junction bases not matched to a gene: 6. The CDR3 is 15 residues long. The CDR3 DNA reads TGTGCCAGCAGTGAATTTGGACAGGAGAACTACGAGCAGTACTTC. It specifies CASSEFGQENYEQYF.

This clone was detected many times. The genes are TRBV2 and TRBJ2-7; a weak D match, TRBD2 (6 bases). CDR1 SNHLY and CDR2 FYNNEI come from the germline V gene. This CDR3 is built from 12 residues. V was shortened by 7 bases and J by 4 bases, with 11 bases between the two germline ends. The CDR3 bases are TGTGCCAGCAAGGAGGGAACTTACGAGCAGTACTTC. This translates into CASKEGTYEQYF.

The sample holds many counts of this clone. A read error is possible here, since a much larger clone lies one base away. The V gene is TRBV28, the J gene TRBJ1-1, with 7 bases lining up with TRBD1. This CDR3 has 13 residues. Germline V gene data show CDR1 as MDHEN and CDR2 as SYDVKM. For the CDR3, the DNA is TGTGCCGGCAGGGGGTCCCTCATCACTGAAGCTTTCTTT. It is translated as CAGRGSLITEAFF. Filled out from reference TRBV28 and TRBJ1-1, the complete variable domain reads DVKVTQSSRYLVKRTGEKVFLECVQDMDHENMFWYRQDPGLGLRLIYFSYDVKMKEKGDIPEGYSVSREKKERFSLILESASTNQTSMYLCAGRGSLITEAFFGQGTRLTVV.

At least ten counts were recorded for this clone. The V gene is TRBV10-3, the J gene TRBJ2-1, with TRBD2 matching over 11 bases. Germline lookup yields CDR1 ENHRY and CDR2 SYGVKD. V trimming: 10 bases; J trimming: 3 bases; junction bases outside the gene matches: 14. The CDR3 consists of 17 residues. DNA for the CDR3: TGTGCCACGCACGGGACTAGCGGCAAATTCAGCTACAATGAGCAGTTCTTC. It translates to CATHGTSGKFSYNEQFF.

This clone has just a few counts. Compared with germline, one end of the junction differs, possibly owing to a read error. The CDR3 loop reads CASTNWSRLDERFF. DNA for the CDR3: TGTGCCAGCACGAACTGGAGTAGATTGGATGAGCGGTTCTTC. The V call is TRBV12-3 or TRBV12-4, the J call TRBJ2-1; D gene unclear. The CDR3 consists of 14 residues.

Points on this clone: A junction end diverges from the germline sequence, so it may reflect a read error. V usage is TRBV13 and J usage is TRBJ2-3; 13 positions agree with TRBD2. The CDR3 spans 16 residues. Germline-derived CDR1 and CDR2 are PRHDT and FYEKMQ (reference sequence). The CDR3, as DNA: TGTGCCAGCAGACTTCGGACTAGCGGGAGCATAGATACGCAGTATTTT. Translated, it gives CASRLRTSGSIDTQYF.

The table lists this clone with a few counts. The chain combines TRBV6-2 or TRBV6-3 with TRBJ2-7; 8 nucleotides align to TRBD2. The CDR3 sequence is 14 residues long. The germline V gene encodes CDR1 MNHEY and CDR2 SVGEGT. With V trimmed by 9 bases and J by 0 bases, 7 bases remained unmatched. For the CDR3, the DNA is TGTGCCAGTAAAAATAGCGGGACCTCCTACGAGCAGTACTTC. As protein: CASKNSGTSYEQYF.

This clone was recorded many times. V gene TRBV4-1 combines with J gene TRBJ2-1; 13 nucleotides agree with TRBD2. Germline V CDR1 and CDR2: MGHRA, YSYEKL. The CDR3 runs 18 residues. V dropped 1 base and J dropped 8; count of bases not matched to a gene: 11. The chain's CDR3 is CASSQVTPTSGRGDEQFF. CDR3 DNA sequence: TGCGCCAGCAGCCAAGTCACCCCCACTAGCGGGAGGGGAGATGAGCAGTTCTTC.

By its share, this clone is large (0.1 to 1%). This rearrangement joins TRBV11-3 to TRBJ2-1; a possible D gene is TRBD2 (6 bases). The CDR3 is 14 amino acids. V was trimmed by 1 base and J by 4 bases, leaving 8 bases between them. Per the germline V gene, CDR1 is SGHNT and CDR2 is YENEEA. Here the CDR3 DNA reads TGTGCCAGCAGCTTAGGGGGGACTTACAATGAGCAGTTCTTC. It encodes CASSLGGTYNEQFF.

V usage is TRBV12-3 or TRBV12-4 and J usage is TRBJ2-7; D is possibly TRBD2 (6 bases). This CDR3 region has 13 residues. The V and J ends lost 6 bases and 9 bases respectively, with 18 bases between them. The CDR3 bases are TGTGCCAGCAGCTCCGAGGGAGGATTGGGGCAGTACTTC. As protein: CASSSEGGLGQYF.

This clone was counted many times. This chain joins TRBV10-1 and TRBJ2-4, with 11 bases identical to TRBD1. The trim removed 2 bases at V and 12 bases at J, leaving 3 bases unmatched. CDR3 length: 13 amino acids. Germline V gene data show CDR1 as WNHNN and CDR2 as SYGVQD (reference sequence). DNA of the CDR3: TGCGCCAGCAGTGAGAGGGGACAGGGGGGTCAGTACTTC. This gives the protein CASSERGQGGQYF.

Many counts were recorded for this clone. The gene calls are TRBV18 and TRBJ1-2; D unresolved. The germline V gene has CDR1 KGHSH and CDR2 LQKENI. This CDR3 spans 13 amino acids. Trimming shortened V by 3 bases and J by 8 bases, and 13 bases separated the two germline ends. CDR3 protein: CASSPDYGQGYTF. The CDR3 nucleotides read TGTGCCAGCTCACCGGATTACGGGCAGGGCTACACCTTC.

This clone came up a few times. Compared with germline, one end of the junction differs, possibly owing to a read error. This sequence joins TRBV7-2 and TRBJ2-7, with D unresolved. Germline assignment: CDR1 SGHTA and CDR2 FQGNSA. The CDR3 is 11 residues long. In nucleotides, the CDR3 is TGTGCCAGCAGTCCGGCCTACGAGCGGTACTTC. Its translation: CASSPAYERYF.

This clone has ten or more counts. This CDR3 reads CSVDDLAWPKETQYF. In DNA form, the CDR3 reads TGCAGCGTTGACGACCTAGCGTGGCCAAAAGAGACCCAGTACTTC. This rearrangement joins TRBV29-1 to TRBJ2-5; tentatively, D is TRBD2 (6 bases). This CDR3 comprises 15 residues. V lost 3 bases and J 3 bases, leaving 17 bases between the germline ends. Germline V gene data show CDR1 as SQVTM and CDR2 as ANQGSEA.

By sample fraction, this clone is medium-sized (0.01 to 0.1%). The chain combines TRBV20-1 with TRBJ2-7; 7 bases map to TRBD2. Germline loops: CDR1 DFQATT, CDR2 SNEGSKA (reference sequence). The V and J ends lost 6 bases and 2 bases, in that order; junction bases with no gene match: 13. The CDR3 covers 15 residues. CDR3 in amino acids: CSAPDRGDRPYEQYF. CDR3 sequence (DNA): TGCAGTGCCCCGGACCGGGGGGATAGGCCCTACGAGCAGTACTTC.

This clone was seen repeatedly, ten times or more. This chain uses TRBV18 with TRBJ2-1, with no clear D. The V gene lost 6 bases and the J gene lost 10 bases, with 10 bases spanning the gap. Germline V CDR1 and CDR2: KGHSH, LQKENI. This CDR3 contains 11 residues. CDR3 DNA sequence: TGTGCCAGCTCGGAAGTAAACGAGCAGTTCTTC. Its translation: CASSEVNEQFF. The full variable domain, completed using reference TRBV18 and TRBJ2-1, is NAGVMQNPRHLVRRRGQEARLRCSPMKGHSHVYWYRQLPEEGLKFMVYLQKENIIDESGMPKERFSAEFPKEGPSILRIQQVVRGDSAAYFCASSEVNEQFFGPGTRLTVL.

This clone was found many times. V is TRBV7-9 and J is TRBJ2-5, with 9 nucleotides matching TRBD2. The CDR3 loop spans 17 amino acids. Germline V lookup: CDR1 SEHNR, CDR2 FQNEAQ (reference sequence). The V and J ends lost 7 bases and 3 bases, in that order; junction bases with no gene match: 15. The CDR3 protein is CASTPTLRLAAKETQYF. CDR3 DNA: TGTGCCAGCACCCCTACCCTCCGACTAGCGGCTAAAGAGACCCAGTACTTC.

The chain is built from TRBV11-3 and TRBJ2-1; D is ambiguous. The CDR3 has 12 amino acids. Germline V gives CDR1 SGHNT, CDR2 YENEEA. V lost 2 bases, J lost 9 bases, and 8 bases lay in between. The CDR3 DNA reads as TGTGCCAGCAGCTTACTGAGGCCTGAGCAGTTCTTC. Amino acid sequence: CASSLLRPEQFF. The entire variable domain, with the rest obtained from reference TRBV11-3 and TRBJ2-1, is as follows: EAGVVQSPRYKIIEKKQPVAFWCNPISGHNTLYWYLQNLGQGPELLIRYENEEAVDDSQLPKDRFSAERLKGVDSTLKIQPAELGDSAVYLCASSLLRPEQFFGPGTRLTVL.

This clone was counted a few times. This chain uses TRBV27 with TRBJ1-5; D might be TRBD1 (5 bases). There are 13 residues in the CDR3. Trimming pared 2 bases from V and 5 bases from J, leaving 7 bases between. Germline V lookup: CDR1 MNHEY, CDR2 SMNVEV (reference sequence). The CDR3 spells CASSLGGYQPQHF. In DNA, the CDR3 is TGTGCCAGCAGTTTAGGGGGTTATCAGCCCCAGCATTTT.

This clone is termed medium-sized. V usage is TRBV12-5 and J usage is TRBJ2-7; 7 bases are a match to TRBD2. The CDR3 is 16 residues long. Unmatched junction bases numbered 15, after V lost 5 bases and J lost 5 bases. Germline lookup yields CDR1 LGHNT and CDR2 FRNRAP. In DNA form, the CDR3 reads TGTGCTAGTGGTCAGACCCGGGGGGACGGCAGGAACGAGCAGTACTTC. Its protein product is CASGQTRGDGRNEQYF.

This clone appeared many times. The chain couples TRBV11-2 to TRBJ2-3; D perhaps matches TRBD2 (5 bases). Looked up from germline, CDR1 is SGHAT and CDR2 is FQNNGV. CDR3 length: 13 residues. V lost 1 base, J lost 10 bases, and 12 bases lay in between. The CDR3 sequence is CASSLGALGAQYF. The CDR3 bases are TGTGCCAGCAGCTTAGGAGCTCTCGGGGCGCAGTATTTT.

This clone turned up a few times. V gene TRBV10-3 combines with J gene TRBJ1-1; D remains unclear. The CDR3 length is 11 residues. The germline CDR1 and CDR2 sequences are ENHRY and SYGVKD. V lost 4 bases and J lost 7, with 7 bases in between. CDR3 loop: CAISADREAFF. CDR3 nucleotides: TGTGCCATCAGTGCCGATCGTGAAGCTTTCTTT.